The 2 T cell receptor beta chains below were found in one sample sequenced in a study of CD8+CD57+ T cells in acquired aplastic anemia. Previously, flow cytometry had revealed CD8+CD57+ cell expansion in the patients chosen for sequencing. Profiling that covered TCR beta VDJ and CDR3 relied on genomic DNA as its template. TCRdb re-called the reads through MiXCR, storing one row per CDR3 protein. The sample consists of around 170,000 distinct CDR3 sequences, approximately 51% of them appearing once. Sequencing was carried out using sorted CD4+, CD8+, or CD8+CD57+ T cells (not recorded which) from PBMCs. The receptors stem from a human donor with aplastic anemia.

The rearrangement links TRBV5-1 to TRBJ2-1, with 12 bases matching TRBD2. This CDR3 comprises 17 residues. The V segment lost 7 bases and the J segment 8 bases; nucleotides outside the gene matches: 16. Germline V gene data show CDR1 as SGHRS and CDR2 as YFSETQ. The CDR3 region is CASSLALAGGFGDEQFF. The DNA of the CDR3 is TGCGCCAGCTCGCTTGCCCTAGCGGGGGGGTTTGGCGATGAGCAGTTCTTC. The full variable domain, with the rest looked up from reference TRBV5-1 and TRBJ2-1, is KAGVTQTPRYLIKTRGQQVTLSCSPISGHRSVSWYQQTPGQGLQFLFEYFSETQRNKGNFPGRFSGRQFSNSRSEMNVSTLELGDSALYLCASSLALAGGFGDEQFFGPGTRLTVL.

This clonotype was seen many times. The gene calls are TRBV20-1 and TRBJ2-4, with a possible D match to TRBD1 (6 bases). Germline V CDR1 and CDR2: DFQATT, SNEGSKA (reference sequence). The CDR3 spans 14 residues. Trimming took off 0 bases at V and 8 bases at J, with 14 bases between the two ends. CDR3 coding DNA: TGCAGTGCTAGAGATCGGGGAGAGGGGGACATTCAGTACTTC. This gives the protein CSARDRGEGDIQYF.